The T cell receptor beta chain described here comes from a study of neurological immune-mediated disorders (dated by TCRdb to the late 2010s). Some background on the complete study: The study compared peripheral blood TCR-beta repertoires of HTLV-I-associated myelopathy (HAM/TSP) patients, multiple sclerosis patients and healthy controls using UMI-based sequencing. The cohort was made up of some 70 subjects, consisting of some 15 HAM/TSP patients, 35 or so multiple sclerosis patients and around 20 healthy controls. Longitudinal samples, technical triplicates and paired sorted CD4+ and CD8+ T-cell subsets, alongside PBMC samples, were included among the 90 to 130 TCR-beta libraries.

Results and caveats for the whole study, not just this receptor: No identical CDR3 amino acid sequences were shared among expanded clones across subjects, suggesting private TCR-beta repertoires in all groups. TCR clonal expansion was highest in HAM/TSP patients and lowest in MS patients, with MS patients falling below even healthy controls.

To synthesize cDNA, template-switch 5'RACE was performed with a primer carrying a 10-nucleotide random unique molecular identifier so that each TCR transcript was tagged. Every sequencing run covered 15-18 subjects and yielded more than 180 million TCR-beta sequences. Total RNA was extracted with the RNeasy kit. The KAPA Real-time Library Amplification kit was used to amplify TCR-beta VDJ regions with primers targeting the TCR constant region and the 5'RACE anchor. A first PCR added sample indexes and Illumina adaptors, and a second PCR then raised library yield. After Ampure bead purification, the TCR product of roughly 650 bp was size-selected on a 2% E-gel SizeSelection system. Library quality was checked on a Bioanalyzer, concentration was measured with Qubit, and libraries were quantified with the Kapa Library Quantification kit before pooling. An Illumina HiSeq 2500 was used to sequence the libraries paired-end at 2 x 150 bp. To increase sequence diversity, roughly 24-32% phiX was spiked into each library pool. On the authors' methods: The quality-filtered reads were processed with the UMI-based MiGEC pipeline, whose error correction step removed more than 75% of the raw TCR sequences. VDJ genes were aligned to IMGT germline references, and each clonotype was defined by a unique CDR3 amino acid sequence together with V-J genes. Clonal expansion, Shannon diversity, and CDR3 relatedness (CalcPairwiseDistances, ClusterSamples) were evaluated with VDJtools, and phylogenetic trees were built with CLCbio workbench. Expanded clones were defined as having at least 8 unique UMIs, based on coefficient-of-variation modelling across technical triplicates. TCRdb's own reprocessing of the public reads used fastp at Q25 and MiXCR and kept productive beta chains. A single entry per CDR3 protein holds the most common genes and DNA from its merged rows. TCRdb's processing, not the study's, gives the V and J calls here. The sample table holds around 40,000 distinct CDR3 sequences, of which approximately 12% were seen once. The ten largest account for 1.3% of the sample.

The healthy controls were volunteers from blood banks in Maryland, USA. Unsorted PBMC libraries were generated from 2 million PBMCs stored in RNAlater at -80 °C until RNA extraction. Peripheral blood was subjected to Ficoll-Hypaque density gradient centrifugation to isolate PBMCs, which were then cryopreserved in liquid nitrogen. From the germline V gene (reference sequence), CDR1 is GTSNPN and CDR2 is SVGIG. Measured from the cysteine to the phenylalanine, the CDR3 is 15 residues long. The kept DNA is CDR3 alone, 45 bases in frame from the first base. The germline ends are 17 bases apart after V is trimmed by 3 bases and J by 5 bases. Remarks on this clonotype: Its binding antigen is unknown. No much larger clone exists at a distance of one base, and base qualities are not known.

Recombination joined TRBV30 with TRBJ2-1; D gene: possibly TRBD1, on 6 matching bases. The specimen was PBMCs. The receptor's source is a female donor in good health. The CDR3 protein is CAWSRGGKGHNEQFF. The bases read TGTGCCTGGAGCCGAGGGGGAAAAGGCCACAATGAGCAGTTCTTC.